The 17 T cell receptor beta chains given below trace back to one sample, sequenced in a study of cytomegalovirus exposure and HLA in healthy donors. TCRdb's table, derived via immunoSEQ multiplex PCR, lists solely in-frame clones and lacks some. There are 85,000 to 130,000 clones in the sample; about 85% occur only once, and about 2% lies in the top ten. Input material: PBMCs. The receptor set was obtained from a woman aged 18-30 years in good health and CMV-seropositive.

The chain has TRBV18 and TRBJ1-2; possible D gene TRBD1, 6 bases. The CDR3 length is 14 residues. Germline V lookup: CDR1 KGHSH, CDR2 LQKENI. V was shortened by 2 bases and J by 5 bases, with 12 bases between the two germline ends. The CDR3 region is CASSPSAGEYGYTF. The CDR3 DNA sequence: TGTGCCAGCTCACCATCGGCAGGGGAATATGGCTACACCTTC.

This chain uses TRBV7-9 with TRBJ1-3; weak D call: TRBD1 (5 bases). Per the germline V gene, CDR1 is SEHNR and CDR2 is FQNEAQ (reference sequence). CDR3 length: 17 residues. V lost 1 base, J lost 2 bases, and 15 bases lay in between. DNA for the CDR3: TGTGCCAGCAGCTTAGGGGGTACCGGGACTACTGGAAACACCATATATTTT. This gives the protein CASSLGGTGTTGNTIYF.

This clone was observed once. The CDR3 DNA reads as TGTGCCAGCAGTCACGGACAGGGCAACACCGGGGAGCTGTTTTTT. It yields the protein CASSHGQGNTGELFF. The chain uses TRBV6-5 and TRBJ2-2; 8 bases fit TRBD1. CDR3 size: 15 residues. The V segment lost 5 bases and the J segment 2 bases; nucleotides outside the gene matches: 4. From germline, CDR1 is MNHEY and CDR2 SVGAGI.

The CDR3: CASSWQDRDQETQYF. Written as DNA, the CDR3 is TGCGCCAGCAGCTGGCAGGACAGGGATCAAGAGACCCAGTACTTC. The chain combines TRBV5-1 with TRBJ2-5; TRBD1 aligns across 8 bases. The CDR3 has 15 amino acids. Germline assignment: CDR1 SGHRS and CDR2 YFSETQ. The V gene end was trimmed by 3 bases and the J gene end by 2 bases; junction bases not matched to a gene: 6.

This rearrangement joins TRBV28 to TRBJ1-2; 7 bases fit TRBD1. CDR1 and CDR2 from the germline V gene are MDHEN and SYDVKM. The CDR3 loop spans 15 amino acids. Unmatched junction bases numbered 12, after V lost 4 bases and J lost 7 bases. As DNA, the CDR3 is TGTGCCAGCAGTTCATTTCCCGACAGGGTCACTGGCTACACCTTC. This translates into CASSSFPDRVTGYTF.

The chain links TRBV4-3 to TRBJ1-2; D is possibly TRBD1 (6 bases). CDR1 and CDR2 from the germline V gene are LGHNA and YSLEER. The CDR3 runs to 15 residues. V gave up 1 base and J gave up 5 bases, with 14 bases separating them. The CDR3 bases are TGCGCCAGCAGCCAAGTTGGCTATCAGGGGTATGGCTACACCTTC. This translates into CASSQVGYQGYGYTF.

This clone has a single count. The V and J genes are TRBV18 and TRBJ2-2; D possibly corresponds to TRBD1 (5 bases). This CDR3 is built from 15 residues. Germline values: CDR1 KGHSH, CDR2 LQKENI. V lost 3 bases, J lost 3 bases, and 11 bases lay in between. The CDR3 sequence: CASSPIEGDTGELFF. The CDR3 nucleotides are TGTGCCAGCTCACCCATCGAAGGGGACACCGGGGAGCTGTTTTTT.

V and J are TRBV6-5 and TRBJ2-7; 7 nucleotides line up with TRBD1. Per germline, CDR1 MNHEY and CDR2 SVGAGI. The CDR3 is 14 amino acids. V was pared by 5 bases and J by 1 base, with 5 bases of the junction left unmatched. CDR3 region: CASSPTTGSYEQYF. The CDR3 bases are TGTGCCAGCAGTCCAACGACAGGGTCCTACGAGCAGTACTTC.

The chain is built from TRBV10-3 and TRBJ1-2, with 7 bases identical to TRBD1. In germline, CDR1 is ENHRY, CDR2 SYGVKD. The junction had 10 bases not matched to a gene; V was cut back by 9 bases and J by 6 bases. This CDR3 contains 13 residues. The CDR3 DNA is TGTGCCATTCATACAGGGGAACAAGATGGCTACACCTTC. Its protein is CAIHTGEQDGYTF.

The CDR3: CASSQDHRVHGEQFF. The CDR3 DNA reads TGTGCCAGCAGCCAAGATCACAGGGTACATGGTGAGCAGTTCTTC. This sequence joins TRBV14 and TRBJ2-1; a weak D match, TRBD1 (6 bases). CDR3 length equals 15 residues. Germline CDR1 is SGHDN and CDR2 is FVKESK. V was pared by 0 bases and J by 9 bases, with 15 bases between.

This chain uses TRBV28 with TRBJ1-1, with D maybe TRBD1 (6 bases). CDR1 is MDHEN, CDR2 SYDVKM, per germline. Trimming shortened V by 3 bases and J by 5 bases, and 13 bases separated the two germline ends. The CDR3 is made up of 14 amino acids. CDR3 sequence: CASSLTQGRTEAFF. The CDR3 nucleotides read TGTGCCAGCAGTTTGACACAGGGTCGGACTGAAGCTTTCTTT.

V usage is TRBV6-4 and J usage is TRBJ2-2; D is unclear. V lost 3 bases and J lost 1, with 6 bases in between. The CDR3 totals 14 residues. Germline V gene sequence: CDR1 MRHNA, CDR2 SNTAGT. CDR3 region: CASSEIWNTGELFF. CDR3 DNA: TGTGCCAGCAGTGAAATCTGGAACACCGGGGAGCTGTTTTTT.

This chain joins TRBV15 and TRBJ2-1, with 14 bases lining up with TRBD2. J lost 8 bases, V lost 0 bases, and 0 bases had no gene match. The CDR3 consists of 15 residues. Germline CDR1 LNHNV, CDR2 YYDKDF (reference sequence). The chain's CDR3 is CATSRETSGGDEQFF. CDR3 DNA sequence: TGTGCCACCAGCAGAGAGACTAGCGGGGGGGATGAGCAGTTCTTC.

The chain employs TRBV7-8 and TRBJ2-1, with a weak D call TRBD1 (6 bases). Germline V CDR1 and CDR2: SGHVS, FQNEAQ. The CDR3 runs to 14 residues. Trimming stripped 7 bases from V and 0 bases from J, with 10 bases between. CDR3 in DNA: TGTGCCAGCACTGAGACAGGCTCCTACAATGAGCAGTTCTTC. Translating gives CASTETGSYNEQFF.

V is TRBV7-9 and J is TRBJ2-7; TRBD1 agrees at 12 bases. Germline-derived CDR1 and CDR2 are SEHNR and FQNEAQ (reference sequence). This CDR3 region has 15 residues. The ends lost 3 bases at V and 6 bases at J; junction bases unmatched: 6. The CDR3 nucleotides read TGTGCCAGCAGCTTGGGACAGGGGGCTTTCGGCGAGCAGTACGTC. Translation gives CASSLGQGAFGEQYV.

This chain links TRBV7-2 with TRBJ2-3, with D possibly being TRBD2 (5 bases). Germline values: CDR1 SGHTA, CDR2 FQGNSA. This CDR3 is 15 amino acids long. V was shortened by 2 bases and J by 2 bases, with 11 bases between the two germline ends. The CDR3 DNA follows: TGTGCCAGCAGCTTATCTACCGGGAACACAGATACGCAGTATTTT. This gives the protein CASSLSTGNTDTQYF.

The chain employs TRBV20-1 and TRBJ2-7, with D possibly TRBD1 on 5 matching bases. Germline CDR1 and CDR2: DFQATT and SNEGSKA (reference sequence). This CDR3 has 11 amino acids. With 0 bases removed from V and 6 bases from J, the gap between germline ends came to 6 bases. The CDR3 DNA sequence: TGCAGTGCTAGAGATACAGGCGAGCAGTACTTC. The encoded protein is CSARDTGEQYF.